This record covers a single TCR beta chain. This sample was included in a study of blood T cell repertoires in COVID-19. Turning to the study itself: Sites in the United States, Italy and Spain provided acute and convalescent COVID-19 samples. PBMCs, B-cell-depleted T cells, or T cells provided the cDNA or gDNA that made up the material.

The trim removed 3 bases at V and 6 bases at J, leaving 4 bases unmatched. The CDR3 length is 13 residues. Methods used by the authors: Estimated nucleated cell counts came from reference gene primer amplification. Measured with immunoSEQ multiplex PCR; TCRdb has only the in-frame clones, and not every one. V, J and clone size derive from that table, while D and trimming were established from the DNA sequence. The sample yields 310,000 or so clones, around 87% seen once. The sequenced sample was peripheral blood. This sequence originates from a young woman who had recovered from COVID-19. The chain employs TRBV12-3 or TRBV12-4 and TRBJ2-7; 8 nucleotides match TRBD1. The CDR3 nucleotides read TGTGCCAGCAGTTTTATAACAGGGGGCGAGCAGTACTTC. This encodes CASSFITGGEQYF.